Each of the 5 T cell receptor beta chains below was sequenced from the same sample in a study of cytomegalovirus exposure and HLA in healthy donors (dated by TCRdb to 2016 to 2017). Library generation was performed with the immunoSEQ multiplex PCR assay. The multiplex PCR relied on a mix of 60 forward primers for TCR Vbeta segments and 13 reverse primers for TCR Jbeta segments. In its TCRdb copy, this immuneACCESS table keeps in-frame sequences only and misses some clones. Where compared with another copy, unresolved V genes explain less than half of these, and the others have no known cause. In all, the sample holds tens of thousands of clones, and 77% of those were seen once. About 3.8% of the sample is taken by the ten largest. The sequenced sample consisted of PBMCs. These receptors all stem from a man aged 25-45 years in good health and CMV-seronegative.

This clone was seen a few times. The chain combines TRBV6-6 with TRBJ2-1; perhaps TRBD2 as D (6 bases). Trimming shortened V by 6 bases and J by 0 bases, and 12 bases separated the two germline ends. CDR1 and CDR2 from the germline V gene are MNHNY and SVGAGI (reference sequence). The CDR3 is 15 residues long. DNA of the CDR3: TGTGCCAGCAGCTCAAGCGGGTCCTCCTACAATGAGCAGTTCTTC. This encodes CASSSSGSSYNEQFF.

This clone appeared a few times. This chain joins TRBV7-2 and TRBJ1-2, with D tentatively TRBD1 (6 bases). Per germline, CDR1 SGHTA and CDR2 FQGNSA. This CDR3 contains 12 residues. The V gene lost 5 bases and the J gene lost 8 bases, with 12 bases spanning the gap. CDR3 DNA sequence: TGTGCCAGCAGCCCCGGGACATACGGCTACACCTTC. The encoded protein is CASSPGTYGYTF.

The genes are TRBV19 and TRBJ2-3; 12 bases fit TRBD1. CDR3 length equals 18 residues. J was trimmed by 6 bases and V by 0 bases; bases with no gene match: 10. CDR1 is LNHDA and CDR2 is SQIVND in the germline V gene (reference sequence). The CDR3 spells CASSIDLVGTGGRDTQYF. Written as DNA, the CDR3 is TGTGCCAGTAGTATAGATCTAGTGGGGACAGGGGGCAGGGATACGCAGTATTTT.

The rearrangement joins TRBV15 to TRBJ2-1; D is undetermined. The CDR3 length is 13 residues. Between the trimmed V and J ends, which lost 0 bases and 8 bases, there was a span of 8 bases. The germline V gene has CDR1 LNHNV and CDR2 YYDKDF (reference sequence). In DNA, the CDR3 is TGTGCCACCAGCAGAGACCTATCTCATGAGCAGTTCTTC. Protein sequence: CATSRDLSHEQFF.

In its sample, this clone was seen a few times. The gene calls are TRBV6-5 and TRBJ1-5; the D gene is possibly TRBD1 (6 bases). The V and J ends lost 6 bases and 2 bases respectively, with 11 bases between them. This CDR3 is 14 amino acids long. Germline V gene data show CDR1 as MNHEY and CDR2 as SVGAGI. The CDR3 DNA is TGTGCCAGCAGGGAGTCAGGGGGCAATCAGCCCCAGCATTTT. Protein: CASRESGGNQPQHF.